This T cell receptor (beta chain) was sequenced in a study of technical replicates of blood from several donors. Sequenced by immunoSEQ multiplex PCR; TCRdb stores in-frame clones only, minus some. The data contain more than 75,000 clones, 92% of them singletons. The CDR3 has 18 amino acids. V gave up 2 bases and J gave up 4 bases; unmatched junction bases: 10. Looked up from germline, CDR1 is MDHEN and CDR2 is SYDVKM. The receptor was derived from a human donor in good health. Sequenced sample: T cells isolated from PBMCs. The chain recombines TRBV28 with TRBJ2-6; 8 bases agree with TRBD1. The DNA for the CDR3 is TGTGCCAGCAGTTTAGGCAGGGGGCGAGGTACAGGGGCCAACGTCCTGACTTTC. This sequence encodes CASSLGRGRGTGANVLTF.